The sequence of this T cell receptor (beta chain) was determined in a study of cytomegalovirus exposure and HLA in healthy donors. General study points: Previously analyzed data showed that most TCR beta V segments were productive at a frequency of about 90% or about 30%. There were under 200 TCR beta chains listed as cytomegalovirus-associated.

The germline V and J ends were trimmed by 3 bases and 5 bases, with 14 bases remaining between them. The CDR3 is made up of 15 amino acids. CDR1 LNHNV and CDR2 YYDKDF come from the germline V gene (reference sequence). Details on this clone: Its antigen is currently unknown.

PCR involved 60 Vbeta and 13 Jbeta primers. Using immunoSEQ multiplex PCR, the repertoire was profiled, and TCRdb retains in-frame clones only, with some absent. The sample contains 150,000 to 200,000 clones, 84% of which appear only once. Donors in the study were healthy people who gave bone marrow. The sequence derives from a girl between 5 and 17 years old in good health and CMV-seropositive. Specimen: PBMCs. V usage is TRBV15 and J usage is TRBJ1-5, with D maybe TRBD1 (5 bases). CDR3 amino acids: CATSRGTEGYQPQHF. DNA of the CDR3: TGTGCCACCAGCAGGGGGACTGAGGGGTATCAGCCCCAGCATTTT.